This TCR beta chain derives from a study of cytomegalovirus exposure and HLA in healthy donors. Study observations and caveats: As was reported, the classifier diagnosed cytomegalovirus status with high specificity and sensitivity.

Unrecorded immune exposure was likely among donors, who were nominally healthy when sampled. To note about this clone: Its antigen is still unknown.

V was cut by 7 bases and J by 4 bases, with 13 bases left in between. Germline-derived CDR1 and CDR2 are MNHEY and SVGAGI. This CDR3 contains 14 residues. PCR was performed using 60 Vbeta and 13 Jbeta primers. Assay used: immunoSEQ multiplex PCR; TCRdb lists only in-frame clones, some missing. The data show some 200,000 clones, with 82% seen just once and 0.58% held by the top ten. The receptor comes from a woman aged 40 to 50 in good health and CMV-seronegative. What was sequenced was PBMCs. This sequence joins TRBV6-5 and TRBJ1-4; a possible D gene is TRBD1 (6 bases). The CDR3 nucleotides are TGTGCCAGCACCGCCGGCAGGGGTAATGAAAAACTGTTTTTT. This sequence encodes CASTAGRGNEKLFF.